This T cell receptor (beta chain) was found in a study of shared clonotypes between healthy human individuals. Naive CD8 cells, CD45RO-negative and positively selected for CCR7, excluded terminally differentiated effector memory CD45RA+ cells. Sequencing used immunoSEQ multiplex PCR; TCRdb keeps in-frame clones, though not all of them. In the table there are over 2,000,000 clones, roughly 95% of which are singletons. This receptor was taken from a man aged 18 to 29 in good health. Some clones in this sample may be carry-over from other donors' samples. Material: naive CD8+ T cells from PBMCs.

CDR3 nucleotide sequence: TGTGCCAGCGGCCTGACAGGGTATAAGTATGGCTACACCTTC. It translates to CASGLTGYKYGYTF. V usage is TRBV27 and J usage is TRBJ1-2, with 7 nucleotides matching TRBD1. V shed 8 bases, J shed 5 bases, and the junction held 11 bases outside the gene matches. The CDR3 is 14 amino acids. CDR1 is MNHEY and CDR2 is SMNVEV in the germline V gene (reference sequence).